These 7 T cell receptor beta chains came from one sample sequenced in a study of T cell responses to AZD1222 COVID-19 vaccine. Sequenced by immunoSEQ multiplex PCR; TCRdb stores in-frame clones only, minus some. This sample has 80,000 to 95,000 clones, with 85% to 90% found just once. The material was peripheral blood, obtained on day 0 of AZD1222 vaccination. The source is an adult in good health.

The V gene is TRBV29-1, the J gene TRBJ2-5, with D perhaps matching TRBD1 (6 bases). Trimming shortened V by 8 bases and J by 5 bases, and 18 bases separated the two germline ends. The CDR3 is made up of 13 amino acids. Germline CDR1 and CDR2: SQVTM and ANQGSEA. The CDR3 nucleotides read TGCAGCTCCGAGAGGGTACAGGGCGAGACCCAGTACTTC. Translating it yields CSSERVQGETQYF.

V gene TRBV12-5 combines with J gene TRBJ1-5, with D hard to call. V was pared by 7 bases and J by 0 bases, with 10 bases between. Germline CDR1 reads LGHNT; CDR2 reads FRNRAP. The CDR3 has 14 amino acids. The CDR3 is CASALLNSNQPQHF. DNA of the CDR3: TGTGCTAGTGCCCTCCTAAATAGCAATCAGCCCCAGCATTTT.

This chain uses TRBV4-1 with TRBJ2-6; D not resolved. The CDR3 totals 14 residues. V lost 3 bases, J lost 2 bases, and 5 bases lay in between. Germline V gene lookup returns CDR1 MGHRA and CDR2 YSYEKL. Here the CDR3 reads CASSQEPGANVLTF. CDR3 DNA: TGCGCCAGCAGCCAGGAGCCTGGGGCCAACGTCCTGACTTTC.

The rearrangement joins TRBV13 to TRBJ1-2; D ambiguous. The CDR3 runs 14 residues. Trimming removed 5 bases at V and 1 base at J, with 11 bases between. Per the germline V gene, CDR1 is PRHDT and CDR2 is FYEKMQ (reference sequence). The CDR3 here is CASSPTGVNYGYTF. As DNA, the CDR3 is TGTGCCAGCAGCCCAACCGGGGTTAACTATGGCTACACCTTC.

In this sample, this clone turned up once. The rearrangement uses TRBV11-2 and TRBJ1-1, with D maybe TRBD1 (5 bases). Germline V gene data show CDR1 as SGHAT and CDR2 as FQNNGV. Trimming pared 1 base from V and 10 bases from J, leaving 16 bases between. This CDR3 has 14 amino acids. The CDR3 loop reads CASSLAPLTGVAFF. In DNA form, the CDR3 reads TGTGCCAGCAGCTTAGCCCCTCTTACAGGAGTAGCTTTCTTT. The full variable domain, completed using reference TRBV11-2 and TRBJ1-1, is EAGVAQSPRYKIIEKRQSVAFWCNPISGHATLYWYQQILGQGPKLLIQFQNNGVVDDSQLPKDRFSAERLKGVDSTLKIQPAKLEDSAVYLCASSLAPLTGVAFFGQGTRLTVV.

CDR3 coding DNA: TGCGCCAGCAGCTTGTATGCGAACACTGAAGCTTTCTTT. As protein: CASSLYANTEAFF. The J gene is TRBJ1-1, the V gene TRBV5-1; D call uncertain. There are 13 residues in the CDR3. Germline assignment: CDR1 SGHRS and CDR2 YFSETQ. The ends were cut back, 1 base at V and 1 base at J, with 5 bases in the middle.

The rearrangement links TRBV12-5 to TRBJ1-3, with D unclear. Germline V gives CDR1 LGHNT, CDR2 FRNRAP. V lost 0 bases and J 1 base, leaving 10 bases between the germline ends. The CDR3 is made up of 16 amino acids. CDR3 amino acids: CASGLVQRRSGNTIYF. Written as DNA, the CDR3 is TGTGCTAGTGGTTTGGTACAGCGACGGTCTGGAAACACCATATATTTT.